This TCR beta chain was documented in a study of beta chain features in type 1 diabetes. For the study at large: Patients were similar to healthy donors in age and gender (as well as in cell yields). Overall study results and limits: Patients with Type 1 diabetes showed moderately but significantly shorter TCRB CDR3s in all four CD4+ subsets. TCRB rearrangement may or may not be influenced by HLA type; here this remained unresolved.

Cells sorted by CD45RO/CCR7/CD25/CD127/CD95/CD27 comprised CD4+ naive, central memory, regulatory and stem cell-like memory cells. All of the isolated RNA was reverse transcribed, so expressed TCRB transcripts were sequenced. Produced via immunoSEQ multiplex PCR; TCRdb's table is partial and in-frame only. The data contain about 240,000 clones, approximately 15% of them singletons. This clone was detected only a few times. Its specificity is unknown. This CDR3 has 17 amino acids. Germline assignment: CDR1 SEHNR and CDR2 FQNEAQ (reference sequence). The J segment lost 2 bases and the V segment lost 1 base, leaving 4 bases of the junction unmatched.

The rearrangement links TRBV7-9 to TRBJ2-6, with 8 bases matching TRBD2. Sequencing input: naive CD4+ T cells from blood. The clonotype was recovered from a young man with type 1 diabetes. The CDR3 loop is CASSLVAGGTGANVLTF. CDR3 DNA sequence: TGTGCCAGCAGCTTAGTCGCGGGGGGCACTGGGGCCAACGTCCTGACTTTC.